What follows is one T cell receptor (beta chain) and its context. This sample stems from a study of shared clonotypes between healthy human individuals. The CDR3 sequence is 14 residues long. CDR1 and CDR2 from the germline V gene are MNHEY and SVGAGI. V shed 6 bases, J shed 7 bases, and the junction held 11 bases outside the gene matches. The table came from immunoSEQ multiplex PCR; TCRdb's copy has only in-frame clones and leaves some out. This sample carries 2 million to 2.5 million clones, approximately 94% of them seen once, and the ten largest clones take around 0.13%. Sequences were obtained from naive CD4+ T cells sorted from blood. Stated subset: CD45RA+ positively selected. This receptor was obtained from a man younger than 35 in good health. The chain carries TRBV6-5 and TRBJ1-2; 7 bases map to TRBD1. Written as DNA, the CDR3 is TGTGCCAGCAGCACCGACAGGGTACGGTCTGGCTACACCTTC. Its protein product is CASSTDRVRSGYTF.